This TCR beta chain was recorded in a study of shared clonotypes between healthy human individuals. General study findings and limits: Relative to memory subsets, naive subsets generally showed larger estimated richness. Roughly 5% of naive CD4 clonotypes were common to four donors.

Positively selected for CCR7, the CD45RO-negative cells used as naive CD8 cells excluded terminally differentiated effector memory CD45RA+ cells. Worth noting for this clone: What it recognizes is unknown.

TCRdb's copy holds only in-frame clones and misses some; the assay was immunoSEQ multiplex PCR. The sample yields around 2,000,000 clones, over 85% seen once. The specimen was naive CD8+ T cells sorted from blood. This clonotype was sampled from a man younger than 35 in good health.

CDR3 nucleotides: TGTGCCAGCAGATCCAACACCGGGGAGCTGTTTTTT. Translation gives CASRSNTGELFF. V gene TRBV7-6 combines with J gene TRBJ2-2; D is ambiguous. Trimming shortened V by 6 bases and J by 2 bases, and 4 bases separated the two germline ends. Looked up from germline, CDR1 is SGHVS and CDR2 is FNYEAQ. The length of the CDR3 is 12 residues.